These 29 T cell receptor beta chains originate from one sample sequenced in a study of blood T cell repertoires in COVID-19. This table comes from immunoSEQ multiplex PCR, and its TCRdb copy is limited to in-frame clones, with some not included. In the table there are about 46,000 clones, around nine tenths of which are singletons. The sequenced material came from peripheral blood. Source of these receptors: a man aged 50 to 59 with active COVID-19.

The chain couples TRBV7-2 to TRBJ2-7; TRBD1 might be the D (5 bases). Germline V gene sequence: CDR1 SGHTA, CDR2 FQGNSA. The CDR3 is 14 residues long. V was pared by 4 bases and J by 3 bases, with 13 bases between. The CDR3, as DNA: TGTGCCAGCAGCTCGGACACGGGTAGCTACGAGCAGTACTTC. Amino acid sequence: CASSSDTGSYEQYF.

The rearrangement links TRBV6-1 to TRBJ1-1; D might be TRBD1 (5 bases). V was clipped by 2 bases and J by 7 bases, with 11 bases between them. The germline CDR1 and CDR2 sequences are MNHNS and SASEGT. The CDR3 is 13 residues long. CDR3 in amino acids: CASSEPWTSEAFF. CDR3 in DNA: TGTGCCAGCAGTGAACCCTGGACAAGTGAAGCTTTCTTT.

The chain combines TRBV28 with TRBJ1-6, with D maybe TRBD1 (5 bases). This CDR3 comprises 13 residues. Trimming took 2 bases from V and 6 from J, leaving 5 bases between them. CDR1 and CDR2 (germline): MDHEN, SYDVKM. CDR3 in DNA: TGTGCCAGCAGTTTAGACAGTAATTCACCCCTCCACTTT. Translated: CASSLDSNSPLHF.

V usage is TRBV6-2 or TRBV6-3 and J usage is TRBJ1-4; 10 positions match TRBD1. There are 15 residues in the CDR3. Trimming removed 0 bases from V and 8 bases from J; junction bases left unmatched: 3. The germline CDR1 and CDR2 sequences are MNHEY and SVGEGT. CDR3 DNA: TGTGCCAGCAGTTACTCGGGACAGGGGATAGAAAAACTGTTTTTT. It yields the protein CASSYSGQGIEKLFF.

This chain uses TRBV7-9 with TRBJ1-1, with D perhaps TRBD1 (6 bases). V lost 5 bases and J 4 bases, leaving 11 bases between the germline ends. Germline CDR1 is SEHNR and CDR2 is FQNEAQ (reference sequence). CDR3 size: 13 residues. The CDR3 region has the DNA TGTGCCAGCAGCCCGACAGGATTCACTGAAGCTTTCTTT. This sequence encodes CASSPTGFTEAFF.

The DNA of the CDR3 is TGTGCCAGCAGCCATAGCGGGACTAAAGAGACCCAGTACTTC. It yields the protein CASSHSGTKETQYF. The chain links TRBV7-3 to TRBJ2-5; 8 nucleotides align to TRBD2. V shed 5 bases and J 3 bases; nucleotides not matched to a gene: 5. Per germline, CDR1 SGHTA and CDR2 FQGTGA. There are 14 residues in the CDR3.

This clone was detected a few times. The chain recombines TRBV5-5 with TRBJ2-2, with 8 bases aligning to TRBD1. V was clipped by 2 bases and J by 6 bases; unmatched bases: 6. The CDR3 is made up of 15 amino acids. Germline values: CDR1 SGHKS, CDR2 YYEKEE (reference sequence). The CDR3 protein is CASSFSGTGPGELFF. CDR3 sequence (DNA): TGTGCCAGCAGCTTCTCCGGGACAGGCCCCGGGGAGCTGTTTTTT. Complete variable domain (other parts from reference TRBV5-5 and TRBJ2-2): DAGVTQSPTHLIKTRGQQVTLRCSPISGHKSVSWYQQVLGQGPQFIFQYYEKEERGRGNFPDRFSARQFPNYSSELNVNALLLGDSALYLCASSFSGTGPGELFFGEGSRLTVL.

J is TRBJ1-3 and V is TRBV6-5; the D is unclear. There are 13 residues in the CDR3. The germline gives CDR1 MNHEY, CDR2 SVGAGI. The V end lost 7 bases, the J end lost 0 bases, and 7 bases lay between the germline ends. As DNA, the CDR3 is TGTGCCAGCAAACCCAGCTCTGGAAACACCATATATTTT. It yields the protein CASKPSSGNTIYF.

DNA for the CDR3: TGTGCCAGCAGCCAGGTGGACTATGGCTACACCTTC. This encodes CASSQVDYGYTF. The gene calls are TRBV7-9 and TRBJ1-2; unclear D gene. V shed 5 bases and J shed 3 bases, with 7 bases lying between them. Germline values: CDR1 SEHNR, CDR2 FQNEAQ (reference sequence). The CDR3 sequence is 12 residues long.

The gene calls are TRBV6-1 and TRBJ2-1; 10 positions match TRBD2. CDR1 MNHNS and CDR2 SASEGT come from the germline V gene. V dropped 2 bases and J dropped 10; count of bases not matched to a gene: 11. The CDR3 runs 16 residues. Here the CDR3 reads CASSELRSSGRGEQFF. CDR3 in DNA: TGTGCCAGCAGTGAACTCCGGTCTAGCGGGAGAGGGGAGCAGTTCTTC.

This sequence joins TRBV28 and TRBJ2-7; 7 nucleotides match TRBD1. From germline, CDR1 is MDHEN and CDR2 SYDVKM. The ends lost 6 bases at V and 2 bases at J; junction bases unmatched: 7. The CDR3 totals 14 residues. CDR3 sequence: CASRGGQATYEQYF. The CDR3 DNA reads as TGTGCCAGCAGGGGCGGACAGGCTACCTACGAGCAGTACTTC. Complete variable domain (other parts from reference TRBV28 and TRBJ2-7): DVKVTQSSRYLVKRTGEKVFLECVQDMDHENMFWYRQDPGLGLRLIYFSYDVKMKEKGDIPEGYSVSREKKERFSLILESASTNQTSMYLCASRGGQATYEQYFGPGTRLTVT.

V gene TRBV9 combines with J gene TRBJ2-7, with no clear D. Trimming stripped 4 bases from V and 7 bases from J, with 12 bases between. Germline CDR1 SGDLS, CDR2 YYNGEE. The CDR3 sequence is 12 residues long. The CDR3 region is CASSLLLGEQYF. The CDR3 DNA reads TGTGCCAGCAGCCTACTATTGGGTGAGCAGTACTTC.

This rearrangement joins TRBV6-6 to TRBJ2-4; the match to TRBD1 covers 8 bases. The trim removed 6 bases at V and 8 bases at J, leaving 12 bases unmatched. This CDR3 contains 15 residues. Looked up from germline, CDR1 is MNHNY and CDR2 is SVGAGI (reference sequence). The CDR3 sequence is CASSSPDRGNYIQYF. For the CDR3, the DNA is TGTGCCAGCAGCTCACCCGACAGGGGCAACTACATTCAGTACTTC.

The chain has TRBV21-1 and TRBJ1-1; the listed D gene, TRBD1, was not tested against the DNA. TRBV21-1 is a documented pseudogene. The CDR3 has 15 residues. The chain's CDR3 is CASSKEEQGRTEAFF. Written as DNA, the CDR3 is TGTGCCAGCAGCAAAGAGGAACAGGGACGGACTGAAGCTTTCTTT.

The CDR3 nucleotides read TGTGCCAGCAGCTTAGCGTCAAACTATGGCTACACCTTC. Amino acids: CASSLASNYGYTF. The rearrangement uses TRBV7-9 and TRBJ1-2, with D unclear. The V gene lost 0 bases and the J gene lost 2 bases, with 4 bases spanning the gap. Germline loops: CDR1 SEHNR, CDR2 FQNEAQ (reference sequence). The CDR3 runs 13 residues.

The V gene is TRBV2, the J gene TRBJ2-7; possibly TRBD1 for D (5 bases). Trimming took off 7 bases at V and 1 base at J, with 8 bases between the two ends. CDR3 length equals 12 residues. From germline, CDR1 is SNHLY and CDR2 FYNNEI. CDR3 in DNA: TGTGCCAGCATAAGGGGTTCCTACGAGCAGTACTTC. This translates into CASIRGSYEQYF.

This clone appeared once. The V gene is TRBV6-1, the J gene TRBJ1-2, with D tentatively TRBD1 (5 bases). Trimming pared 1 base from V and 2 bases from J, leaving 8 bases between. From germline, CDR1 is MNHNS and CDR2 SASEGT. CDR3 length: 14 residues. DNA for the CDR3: TGTGCCAGCAGTGAAGGGGGCGCGAACTATGGCTACACCTTC. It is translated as CASSEGGANYGYTF.

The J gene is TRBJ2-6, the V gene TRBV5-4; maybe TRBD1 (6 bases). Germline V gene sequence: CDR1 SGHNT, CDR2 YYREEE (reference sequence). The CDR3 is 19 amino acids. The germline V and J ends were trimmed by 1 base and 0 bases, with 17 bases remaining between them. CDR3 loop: CASSLIKRQDLSGANVLTF. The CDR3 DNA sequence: TGTGCCAGCAGCTTGATAAAGCGACAGGACCTCTCTGGGGCCAACGTCCTGACTTTC.

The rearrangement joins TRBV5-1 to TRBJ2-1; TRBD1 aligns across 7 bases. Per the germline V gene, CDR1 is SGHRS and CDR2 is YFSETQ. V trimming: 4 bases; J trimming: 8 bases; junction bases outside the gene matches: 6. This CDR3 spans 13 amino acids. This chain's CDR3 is CASSAIGGHEQFF. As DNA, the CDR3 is TGCGCCAGCAGCGCGATAGGGGGCCATGAGCAGTTCTTC.

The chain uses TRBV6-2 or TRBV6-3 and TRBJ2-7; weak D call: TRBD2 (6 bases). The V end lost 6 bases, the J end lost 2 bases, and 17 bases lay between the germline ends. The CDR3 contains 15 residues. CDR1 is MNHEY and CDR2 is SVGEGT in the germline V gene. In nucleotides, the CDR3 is TGTGCCAGCAGCTCCGGGGGAGGCGGAGCCTACGAGCAGTACTTC. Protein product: CASSSGGGGAYEQYF.

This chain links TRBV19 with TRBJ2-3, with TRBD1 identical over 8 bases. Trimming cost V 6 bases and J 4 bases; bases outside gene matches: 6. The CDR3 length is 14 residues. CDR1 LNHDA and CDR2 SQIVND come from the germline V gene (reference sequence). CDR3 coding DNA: TGTGCCAGTAGCCCCGGACAGGGACCAGATACGCAGTATTTT. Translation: CASSPGQGPDTQYF.

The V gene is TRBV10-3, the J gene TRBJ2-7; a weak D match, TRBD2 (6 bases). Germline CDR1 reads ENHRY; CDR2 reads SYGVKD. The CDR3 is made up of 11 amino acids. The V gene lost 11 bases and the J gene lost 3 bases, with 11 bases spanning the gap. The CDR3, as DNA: TGTGCCTCGGGCGGGGACTACGAGCAGTACTTC. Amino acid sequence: CASGGDYEQYF.

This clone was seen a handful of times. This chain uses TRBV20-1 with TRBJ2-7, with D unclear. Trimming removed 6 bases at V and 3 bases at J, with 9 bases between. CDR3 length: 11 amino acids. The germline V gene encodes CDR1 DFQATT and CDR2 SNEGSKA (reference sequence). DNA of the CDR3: TGCAGTGCGTTCTTGCGCTACGAGCAGTACTTC. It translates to CSAFLRYEQYF.

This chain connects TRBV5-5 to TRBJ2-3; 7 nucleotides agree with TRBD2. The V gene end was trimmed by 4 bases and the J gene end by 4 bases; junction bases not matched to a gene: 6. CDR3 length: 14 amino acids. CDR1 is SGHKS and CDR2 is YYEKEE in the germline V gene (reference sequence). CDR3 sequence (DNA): TGTGCCAGCAGCGGCGGGGGAGGCGCAGATACGCAGTATTTT. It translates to CASSGGGGADTQYF.

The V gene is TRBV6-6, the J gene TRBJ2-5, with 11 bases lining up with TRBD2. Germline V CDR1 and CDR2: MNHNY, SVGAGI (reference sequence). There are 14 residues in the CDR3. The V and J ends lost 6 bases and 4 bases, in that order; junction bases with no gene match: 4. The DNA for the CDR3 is TGTGCCAGCAGACTAGCGGGAGTGGGAGAGACCCAGTACTTC. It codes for CASRLAGVGETQYF.

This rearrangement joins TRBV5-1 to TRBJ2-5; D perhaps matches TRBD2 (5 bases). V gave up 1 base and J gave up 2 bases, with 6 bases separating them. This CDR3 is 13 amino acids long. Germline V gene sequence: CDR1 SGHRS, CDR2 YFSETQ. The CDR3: CASSLRRQETQYF. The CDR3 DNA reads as TGCGCCAGCAGCTTGCGGAGGCAAGAGACCCAGTACTTC.

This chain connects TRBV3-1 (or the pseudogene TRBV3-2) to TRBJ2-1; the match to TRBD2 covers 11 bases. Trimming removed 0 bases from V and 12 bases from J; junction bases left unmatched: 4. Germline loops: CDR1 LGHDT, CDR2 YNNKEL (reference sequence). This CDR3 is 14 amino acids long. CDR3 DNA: TGTGCCAGCAGCCAAGACACTAGCGGGGGACTGCAGTTCTTC. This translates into CASSQDTSGGLQFF.

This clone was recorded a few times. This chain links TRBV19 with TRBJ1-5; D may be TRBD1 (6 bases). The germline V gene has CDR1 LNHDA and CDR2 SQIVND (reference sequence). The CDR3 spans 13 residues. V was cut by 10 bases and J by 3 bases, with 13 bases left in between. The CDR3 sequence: CATEGGNNQPQHF. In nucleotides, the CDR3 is TGTGCCACGGAAGGGGGTAACAATCAGCCCCAGCATTTT.

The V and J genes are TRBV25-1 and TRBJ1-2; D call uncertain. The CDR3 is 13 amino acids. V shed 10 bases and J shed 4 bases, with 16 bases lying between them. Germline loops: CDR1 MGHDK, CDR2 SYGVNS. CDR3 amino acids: CAISGVLSYGYTF. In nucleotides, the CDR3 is TGTGCCATTTCCGGGGTGTTGAGCTATGGCTACACCTTC.